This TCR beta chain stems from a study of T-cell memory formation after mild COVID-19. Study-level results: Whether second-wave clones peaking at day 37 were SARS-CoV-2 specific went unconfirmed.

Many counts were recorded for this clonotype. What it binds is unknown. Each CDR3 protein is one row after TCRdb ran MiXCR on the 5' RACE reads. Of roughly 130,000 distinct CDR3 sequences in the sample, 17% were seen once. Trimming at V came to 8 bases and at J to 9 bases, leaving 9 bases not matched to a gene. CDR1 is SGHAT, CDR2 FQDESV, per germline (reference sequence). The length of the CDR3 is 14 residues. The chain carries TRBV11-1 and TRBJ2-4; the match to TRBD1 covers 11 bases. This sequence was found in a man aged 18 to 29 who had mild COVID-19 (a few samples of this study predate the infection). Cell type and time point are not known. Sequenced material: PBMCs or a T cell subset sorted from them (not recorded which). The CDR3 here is CASGSGTGGSIQYF. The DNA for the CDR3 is TGTGCCAGCGGATCCGGGACAGGGGGATCCATTCAGTACTTC.